These T cell receptor beta chains were read from a single sample in a study of cytomegalovirus exposure and HLA in healthy donors. Using immunoSEQ multiplex PCR, the repertoire was profiled, and TCRdb retains in-frame clones only, with some absent. The sample lists about 100,000 clones; 75% to 85% were seen once. The sequenced material came from PBMCs. Receptor source: a woman aged 40 to 49 in good health and CMV-seronegative. CDR3s include the opening cysteine and the closing phenylalanine or tryptophan. D genes are given only for firm matches.

J	V	D	CDR3
TRBJ1-2	TRBV6-5	-	CASSYGRDYGYTF
TRBJ2-7	TRBV5-1	TRBD1	CASSLGDRVPPYEQYF
TRBJ1-2	TRBV7-2	-	CASSLVLPGYTF
TRBJ2-2	TRBV6-5	TRBD1	CASRNRGAGELFF
TRBJ2-1	TRBV5-4	TRBD1	CASSYPGQGYNEQFF
TRBJ1-6	TRBV6-5	-	CASSRAGDNSPLHF
TRBJ2-1	TRBV2	TRBD1	CAIGGQGGLHEQFF
TRBJ1-6	TRBV30	-	CAWSAGLYNSPLHF
TRBJ1-1	TRBV6-1	TRBD1	CASSDRTGRGNTEAFF
TRBJ2-1	TRBV5-1	TRBD1	CASREGQGLYNEQFF